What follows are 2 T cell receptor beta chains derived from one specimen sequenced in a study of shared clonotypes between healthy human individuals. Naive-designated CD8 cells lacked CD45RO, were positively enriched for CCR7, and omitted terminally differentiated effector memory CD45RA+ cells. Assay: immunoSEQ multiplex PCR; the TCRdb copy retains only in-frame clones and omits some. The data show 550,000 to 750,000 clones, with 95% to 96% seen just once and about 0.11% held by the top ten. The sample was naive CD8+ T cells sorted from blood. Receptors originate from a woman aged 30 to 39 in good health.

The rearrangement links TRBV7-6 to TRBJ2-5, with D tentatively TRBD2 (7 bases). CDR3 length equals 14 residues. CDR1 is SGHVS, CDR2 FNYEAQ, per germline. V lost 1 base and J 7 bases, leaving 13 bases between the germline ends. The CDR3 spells CASSLGGEGVTQYF. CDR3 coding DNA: TGTGCCAGCAGCTTAGGAGGGGAGGGGGTGACCCAGTACTTC.

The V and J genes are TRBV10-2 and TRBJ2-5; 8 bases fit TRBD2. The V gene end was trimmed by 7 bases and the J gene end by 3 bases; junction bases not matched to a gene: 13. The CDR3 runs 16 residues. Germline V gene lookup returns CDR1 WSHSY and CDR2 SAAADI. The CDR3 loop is CASTPGGGLFEETQYF. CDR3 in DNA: TGCGCCAGCACCCCGGGCGGGGGGCTCTTCGAAGAGACCCAGTACTTC.